These 27 T cell receptor beta chains originate from one sample sequenced in a study of blood T cell repertoires in COVID-19 (dated by TCRdb to the early 2020s). Library construction relied on the immunoSEQ multiplex PCR assay. TCRdb obtained this table from immuneACCESS and retained in-frame rearrangements with V and J assigned. These tables miss some clones; where compared with another copy, unresolved V genes account for less than half of the shortfall, and the remainder is unexplained. In this sample the table shows 500,000 or so clones, 75% to 90% of which occur a single time. Together, the top ten hold around 0.7% of the sample. Sequenced material: PBMCs or T cells enriched from blood (not recorded which). The receptors shown here come from a young woman who had recovered from COVID-19.

CDR3 sequence reads: CASSLGPQGVGNTIYF. CDR3 bases: TGCGCCAGCAGCCTAGGTCCACAGGGGGTCGGAAACACCATATATTTT. This rearrangement joins TRBV5-1 to TRBJ1-3, with TRBD1 matching 8 bases. This CDR3 is 16 amino acids long. J lost 4 bases, V lost 4 bases, and 10 bases had no gene match. Germline V CDR1 and CDR2: SGHRS, YFSETQ.

The chain has TRBV5-1 and TRBJ2-3, with TRBD2 matching 9 bases. Germline values: CDR1 SGHRS, CDR2 YFSETQ. The CDR3 runs to 16 residues. Trimming removed 4 bases from V and 0 bases from J; junction bases left unmatched: 6. The CDR3 is CASSPASGGSTDTQYF. Written as DNA, the CDR3 is TGCGCCAGCAGCCCGGCGAGCGGGGGGAGCACAGATACGCAGTATTTT.

This chain connects TRBV30 to TRBJ1-1, with D possibly TRBD1 on 6 matching bases. The CDR3 has 13 residues. The germline V gene encodes CDR1 GTSNPN and CDR2 SVGIG (reference sequence). The V end lost 5 bases, the J end lost 1 base, and 11 bases lay between the germline ends. The CDR3 reads CAWDRLPNTEAFF. As DNA, the CDR3 is TGTGCCTGGGACAGGCTCCCGAACACTGAAGCTTTCTTT.

The chain joins TRBV10-3 to TRBJ1-2; no reliable D call. V shed 4 bases and J shed 2 bases, with 11 bases lying between them. From germline, CDR1 is ENHRY and CDR2 SYGVKD. The CDR3 sequence is 14 residues long. The CDR3 DNA follows: TGTGCCATCAGTGTTGGAGGGCTGAACTATGGCTACACCTTC. This translates into CAISVGGLNYGYTF.

The chain couples TRBV3-1 (or the pseudogene TRBV3-2) to TRBJ2-2; D remains unclear. V lost 1 base to trimming and J lost 6 bases, with 15 bases between them. The CDR3 contains 16 residues. CDR1 and CDR2 (germline): LGHDT, YNNKEL (reference sequence). The CDR3 nucleotides are TGTGCCAGCAGCCAAGTAGGCGGAACCGACTCCGGGGAGCTGTTTTTT. It yields the protein CASSQVGGTDSGELFF.

This chain's CDR3 is CASSSDSFYEQYF. CDR3 coding DNA: TGTGCCAGCAGCTCCGACAGTTTCTACGAGCAGTACTTC. V is TRBV2 and J is TRBJ2-7, with D possibly TRBD1 on 5 matching bases. This CDR3 is 13 amino acids long. V lost 6 bases, J lost 3 bases, and 12 bases lay in between. CDR1 and CDR2 (germline): SNHLY, FYNNEI.

The gene calls are TRBV5-5 and TRBJ2-7; maybe TRBD2 (5 bases). The CDR3 is 17 amino acids. Per germline, CDR1 SGHKS and CDR2 YYEKEE (reference sequence). V was clipped by 4 bases and J by 1 base, with 21 bases between them. CDR3 DNA sequence: TGTGCCAGCAGCCATTACTTTCGGACGGGAATTTCCTACGAGCAGTACTTC. Protein product: CASSHYFRTGISYEQYF.

The chain carries TRBV10-3 and TRBJ2-1, with D perhaps matching TRBD2 (6 bases). V lost 4 bases and J lost 7, with 23 bases in between. Per germline, CDR1 ENHRY and CDR2 SYGVKD. This CDR3 has 17 residues. CDR3 in amino acids: CAISVQEEGWGENEQFF. In DNA, the CDR3 is TGTGCCATCAGTGTCCAAGAGGAGGGGTGGGGTGAAAATGAGCAGTTCTTC.

The chain is built from TRBV12-5 and TRBJ2-7; D perhaps matches TRBD2 (6 bases). CDR1 is LGHNT, CDR2 FRNRAP, per germline. Trimming removed 3 bases at V and 1 base at J, with 19 bases between. This CDR3 has 17 amino acids. The CDR3 nucleotides are TGTGCTAGTGGTTTAACCCCGGGGCGGGGCCGGTCCTACGAGCAGTACTTC. It translates to CASGLTPGRGRSYEQYF.

This chain connects TRBV27 to TRBJ2-7; D remains ambiguous. The germline V gene has CDR1 MNHEY and CDR2 SMNVEV (reference sequence). V lost 2 bases to trimming and J lost 4 bases, with 15 bases between them. The CDR3 runs to 15 residues. DNA of the CDR3: TGTGCCAGCAGTTTAAATGGTCCAACAAAGTACGAGCAGTACTTC. It encodes CASSLNGPTKYEQYF.

The V gene is TRBV2, the J gene TRBJ1-5, with TRBD1 identical over 12 bases. Per the germline V gene, CDR1 is SNHLY and CDR2 is FYNNEI. The trim removed 7 bases at V and 7 bases at J, leaving 5 bases unmatched. CDR3 size: 14 residues. The CDR3 bases are TGTGCCAGCACCGGGACAGGGGGCAGCCAGCCCCAGCATTTT. Its translation: CASTGTGGSQPQHF.

The rearrangement uses TRBV6-5 and TRBJ2-3; maybe TRBD1 (5 bases). The CDR3 is 15 amino acids. Germline CDR1 reads MNHEY; CDR2 reads SVGAGI. With 8 bases removed from V and 1 base from J, the gap between germline ends came to 16 bases. CDR3 coding DNA: TGTGCCAGCCAAAAATGGGGCGCGGGCACAGATACGCAGTATTTT. Amino acids: CASQKWGAGTDTQYF.

The chain combines TRBV27 with TRBJ1-6, with 7 bases matching TRBD1. The V gene end was trimmed by 5 bases and the J gene end by 3 bases; junction bases not matched to a gene: 1. The CDR3 runs 14 residues. From germline, CDR1 is MNHEY and CDR2 SMNVEV (reference sequence). The chain's CDR3 is CASSGQVYNSPLHF. In DNA form, the CDR3 reads TGTGCCAGCAGTGGACAGGTCTATAATTCACCCCTCCACTTT.

This clone was seen a handful of times. V gene TRBV3-1 (or the pseudogene TRBV3-2) combines with J gene TRBJ2-7, with 9 positions matching TRBD1. V was pared by 2 bases and J by 5 bases, with 4 bases of the junction left unmatched. The CDR3 has 14 residues. From germline, CDR1 is LGHDT and CDR2 YNNKEL (reference sequence). CDR3: CASSQLGTGNEQYF. CDR3 DNA sequence: TGTGCCAGCAGCCAACTGGGGACAGGGAACGAGCAGTACTTC.

This chain connects TRBV6-5 to TRBJ1-5; possibly TRBD1 for D (5 bases). Germline V CDR1 and CDR2: MNHEY, SVGAGI. The CDR3 loop spans 14 amino acids. V lost 6 bases and J lost 1, with 10 bases in between. The CDR3 spells CASRGGESNQPQHF. CDR3 nucleotides: TGTGCCAGCAGGGGGGGAGAAAGCAATCAGCCCCAGCATTTT.

The chain is built from TRBV3-1 (or the pseudogene TRBV3-2) and TRBJ2-7; D may be TRBD2 (6 bases). The CDR3 runs 13 residues. Trimming took 7 bases from V and 0 from J, leaving 10 bases between them. The germline gives CDR1 LGHDT, CDR2 YNNKEL (reference sequence). CDR3 residues: CASTRGTSYEQYF. The CDR3 DNA reads as TGTGCCAGCACGCGGGGAACCTCCTACGAGCAGTACTTC.

The V gene is TRBV15, the J gene TRBJ2-1, with 15 bases fitting TRBD2. Germline assignment: CDR1 LNHNV and CDR2 YYDKDF (reference sequence). CDR3 length equals 17 residues. The V segment lost 0 bases and the J segment 8 bases; nucleotides outside the gene matches: 5. CDR3 residues: CATSRDLGLAGGDEQFF. The CDR3 bases are TGTGCCACCAGCAGAGATTTGGGACTAGCGGGGGGTGATGAGCAGTTCTTC. The full variable domain, completed using reference TRBV15 and TRBJ2-1, is DAMVIQNPRYQVTQFGKPVTLSCSQTLNHNVMYWYQQKSSQAPKLLFHYYDKDFNNEADTPDNFQSRRPNTSFCFLDIRSPGLGDTAMYLCATSRDLGLAGGDEQFFGPGTRLTVL.

This clone was detected only once. The genes are TRBV3-1 (or the pseudogene TRBV3-2) and TRBJ1-4; TRBD1 aligns across 7 bases. The CDR3 contains 15 residues. In germline, CDR1 is LGHDT, CDR2 YNNKEL (reference sequence). Losses at the gene ends were 10 bases for V and 0 bases for J; bases not matched to a gene: 8. The CDR3 nucleotides are TGTGCCACCAGACAGGGCCCTACAACTAATGAAAAACTGTTTTTT. This codes for CATRQGPTTNEKLFF.

V gene TRBV25-1 combines with J gene TRBJ2-5, with D possibly TRBD2 on 6 matching bases. The CDR3 is 13 residues long. Germline loops: CDR1 MGHDK, CDR2 SYGVNS. Trimming stripped 4 bases from V and 5 bases from J, with 11 bases between. The CDR3 sequence is CASSGGDWETQYF. CDR3 nucleotides: TGTGCCAGCAGTGGGGGGGATTGGGAGACCCAGTACTTC.

The genes are TRBV28 and TRBJ2-5; 7 nucleotides agree with TRBD1. The V and J ends lost 6 bases and 1 base, in that order; junction bases with no gene match: 8. This CDR3 has 15 residues. Germline CDR1 MDHEN, CDR2 SYDVKM. CDR3 nucleotides: TGTGCCAGCAGGGGCGACAGGGTGGCCCAAGAGACCCAGTACTTC. It translates to CASRGDRVAQETQYF. The variable domain in full, with the rest retrieved from reference TRBV28 and TRBJ2-5, is DVKVTQSSRYLVKRTGEKVFLECVQDMDHENMFWYRQDPGLGLRLIYFSYDVKMKEKGDIPEGYSVSREKKERFSLILESASTNQTSMYLCASRGDRVAQETQYFGPGTRLLVL.

V gene TRBV5-1 combines with J gene TRBJ1-6; tentatively, D is TRBD1 (5 bases). The ends were cut back, 4 bases at V and 6 bases at J, with 11 bases in the middle. Germline assignment: CDR1 SGHRS and CDR2 YFSETQ. This CDR3 is built from 14 residues. The CDR3 DNA follows: TGCGCCAGCAGCACAGGTTTCCCTAATTCACCCCTCCACTTT. Amino acids: CASSTGFPNSPLHF.

This clone was seen a few times. The rearrangement links TRBV5-6 to TRBJ1-6; 7 nucleotides match TRBD1. Trimming at V came to 0 bases and at J to 6 bases, leaving 0 bases not matched to a gene. CDR1 and CDR2 (germline): SGHDT, YYEEEE. The CDR3 sequence is 14 residues long. In nucleotides, the CDR3 is TGTGCCAGCAGCTTGGACAGGGGTAATTCACCCCTCCACTTT. Protein sequence: CASSLDRGNSPLHF.

The CDR3 spells CAWSSGGALNTGELFF. Here the CDR3 DNA reads TGTGCCTGGAGTAGCGGGGGGGCCCTAAACACCGGGGAGCTGTTTTTT. The chain is built from TRBV30 and TRBJ2-2; the match to TRBD2 covers 10 bases. The CDR3 extends over 16 amino acids. Trimming cost V 2 bases and J 2 bases; bases outside gene matches: 5. Germline V CDR1 and CDR2: GTSNPN, SVGIG (reference sequence).

This chain joins TRBV3-1 (or the pseudogene TRBV3-2) and TRBJ2-5; 9 nucleotides match TRBD2. The V segment lost 4 bases and the J segment 4 bases; nucleotides outside the gene matches: 10. CDR3 length: 16 amino acids. Germline CDR1 LGHDT, CDR2 YNNKEL (reference sequence). Here the CDR3 DNA reads TGTGCCAGCAGCCCTCCTATTAGCGGGGGACTAGAGACCCAGTACTTC. This encodes CASSPPISGGLETQYF.

The chain joins TRBV5-6 to TRBJ2-5, with D perhaps TRBD1 (5 bases). V lost 3 bases to trimming and J lost 4 bases, with 19 bases between them. CDR3 length: 16 residues. Germline-derived CDR1 and CDR2 are SGHDT and YYEEEE. Written as DNA, the CDR3 is TGTGCCAGCAGCTGGAAGGGGCCAGGGATAGGAGAGACCCAGTACTTC. It encodes CASSWKGPGIGETQYF. Looking up the rest from reference TRBV5-6 and TRBJ2-5 gives the full variable domain: DAGVTQSPTHLIKTRGQQVTLRCSPKSGHDTVSWYQQALGQGPQFIFQYYEEEERQRGNFPDRFSGHQFPNYSSELNVNALLLGDSALYLCASSWKGPGIGETQYFGPGTRLLVL.

The table lists this clone with a few counts. J is TRBJ1-4 and V is TRBV4-2; a possible D gene is TRBD1 (6 bases). Germline V gene data show CDR1 as LGHNA and CDR2 as YNFKEQ. V lost 0 bases, J lost 10 bases, and 18 bases lay in between. The CDR3 extends over 16 amino acids. This CDR3 reads CASSQESETGSGKLFF. The CDR3 DNA reads as TGTGCCAGCAGCCAAGAAAGCGAAACAGGGTCCGGAAAACTGTTTTTT.

Concerning this clone: Within the sample, other DNA sequences also encode this same CDR3. The chain is built from TRBV5-8 and TRBJ1-2; TRBD1 might be the D (6 bases). The germline V gene encodes CDR1 SGHTS and CDR2 YDEGEE. The ends were cut back, 4 bases at V and 4 bases at J, with 8 bases in the middle. The CDR3 has 12 amino acids. The CDR3 loop reads CASSLDSYGYTF. CDR3 DNA sequence: TGTGCCAGCAGCCTGGACAGCTATGGCTACACCTTC.